The 32 T cell receptor beta chains below come from one sample, sequenced in a study of cytomegalovirus exposure and HLA in healthy donors. PCR involved 60 Vbeta and 13 Jbeta primers. The repertoire was sequenced with immunoSEQ multiplex PCR; TCRdb's copy has only in-frame clones and lacks some. The sample contains approximately 190,000 clones, 75% to 80% of which appear only once. Sequences were obtained from PBMCs. The receptors come from a woman in her 30s in good health and CMV-seropositive.

The chain uses TRBV7-9 and TRBJ2-1; 10 bases match TRBD2. In germline, CDR1 is SEHNR, CDR2 FQNEAQ (reference sequence). The CDR3 totals 16 residues. The V and J ends lost 4 bases and 2 bases, in that order; junction bases with no gene match: 5. In nucleotides, the CDR3 is TGTGCCAGCAGCTCTAGCGGGAGACGGACCTACAATGAGCAGTTCTTC. This codes for CASSSSGRRTYNEQFF.

This clone has just a few counts. V and J are TRBV6-8 and TRBJ1-1; TRBD1 might be the D (5 bases). Between the trimmed V and J ends, which lost 4 bases and 5 bases, there was a span of 26 bases. Germline V CDR1 and CDR2: MNHGY, SAAAGT. This CDR3 region has 18 residues. CDR3 DNA: TGTGCCAGCAGTTCCCTTCGCGGGGGGAGGTCCCCAGGAACTGAAGCTTTCTTT. It codes for CASSSLRGGRSPGTEAFF.

The V gene is TRBV11-3, the J gene TRBJ2-1, with 7 bases that match TRBD1. The trim removed 3 bases at V and 9 bases at J, leaving 5 bases unmatched. This CDR3 spans 13 amino acids. Per germline, CDR1 SGHNT and CDR2 YENEEA. The DNA for the CDR3 is TGTGCCAGCAGCTTCATTACAGGGGTTGAGCAGTTCTTC. Its translation is CASSFITGVEQFF.

In nucleotides, the CDR3 is TGTGCCAGCTCCCGGGACAGAGCCCAAGAGACCCAGTACTTC. It yields the protein CASSRDRAQETQYF. The chain carries TRBV2 and TRBJ2-5; TRBD1 matches at 7 bases. From germline, CDR1 is SNHLY and CDR2 FYNNEI. The CDR3 spans 14 residues. V gave up 8 bases and J gave up 1 base; unmatched junction bases: 7.

The J gene is TRBJ2-3, the V gene TRBV18, with D unresolved. This CDR3 region has 15 residues. CDR1 KGHSH and CDR2 LQKENI come from the germline V gene. V was pared by 1 base and J by 5 bases, with 13 bases between. The CDR3 DNA is TGTGCCAGCTCACCACAAGAGGCTTTGAGAGATACGCAGTATTTT. This codes for CASSPQEALRDTQYF.

This rearrangement joins TRBV10-3 to TRBJ2-6, with no clear D. Looked up from germline, CDR1 is ENHRY and CDR2 is SYGVKD. The V gene lost 11 bases and the J gene lost 1 base, with 6 bases spanning the gap. The length of the CDR3 is 12 residues. Here the CDR3 reads CASLSGANVLTF. The CDR3 DNA follows: TGTGCCTCCCTGTCTGGGGCCAACGTCCTGACTTTC.

This chain connects TRBV5-1 to TRBJ1-4, with 7 bases fitting TRBD1. This CDR3 has 15 residues. The V gene end was trimmed by 1 base and the J gene end by 12 bases; junction bases not matched to a gene: 12. The germline gives CDR1 SGHRS, CDR2 YFSETQ. Here the CDR3 DNA reads TGCGCCAGCAGCTTGATGTACGGGGATCAGGGGGAACTGTTTTTT. Translating gives CASSLMYGDQGELFF.

V usage is TRBV7-9 and J usage is TRBJ1-1; 8 bases map to TRBD1. The germline V gene has CDR1 SEHNR and CDR2 FQNEAQ (reference sequence). J lost 5 bases, V lost 5 bases, and 10 bases had no gene match. CDR3 length equals 15 residues. The CDR3 nucleotides are TGTGCCAGCAGCCCATCAGGGGGCGCGGCGACTGAAGCTTTCTTT. Protein product: CASSPSGGAATEAFF.

Note on this clone: At one end the junction does not follow the germline gene, possibly because of a read error. This chain links TRBV2 with TRBJ1-6, with D hard to call. CDR1 and CDR2 from the germline V gene are SNHLY and FYNNEI. CDR3 size: 14 residues. CDR3 region: CASGEVPEHSPFHF. The CDR3 DNA reads as TGTGCCAGCGGGGAGGTCCCAGAGCATTCACCCTTCCACTTT.

The gene calls are TRBV5-6 and TRBJ1-4; 9 positions agree with TRBD1. V gave up 5 bases and J gave up 7 bases; unmatched junction bases: 12. Germline CDR1 is SGHDT and CDR2 is YYEEEE. The CDR3 has 16 residues. The CDR3 loop is CASSSTLDRGGEKLFF. CDR3 nucleotide sequence: TGTGCCAGCAGTTCAACTCTGGACAGGGGTGGTGAAAAACTGTTTTTT.

This clone was detected a few times. The chain links TRBV6-1 to TRBJ1-5, with no clear D. The length of the CDR3 is 15 residues. Trimming took off 4 bases at V and 4 bases at J, with 14 bases between the two ends. CDR1 and CDR2 (germline): MNHNS, SASEGT. The DNA of the CDR3 is TGTGCCAGCAGTGCCAGATTGATGGCTAATCAGCCCCAGCATTTT. Its translation: CASSARLMANQPQHF.

V usage is TRBV5-4 and J usage is TRBJ1-1; D call uncertain. The CDR3 contains 13 residues. V was trimmed by 2 bases and J by 1 base, leaving 6 bases between them. CDR1 is SGHNT, CDR2 YYREEE, per germline (reference sequence). Here the CDR3 reads CASSFPPNTEAFF. The CDR3, as DNA: TGTGCCAGCAGCTTTCCTCCGAACACTGAAGCTTTCTTT.

The rearrangement joins TRBV11-3 to TRBJ2-1; D might be TRBD1 (6 bases). The CDR3 has 16 residues. CDR1 is SGHNT, CDR2 YENEEA, per germline. Trimming shortened V by 0 bases and J by 5 bases, and 14 bases separated the two germline ends. CDR3 bases: TGTGCCAGCAGCTTAGATACAGGGCTAACCCACAATGAGCAGTTCTTC. Protein: CASSLDTGLTHNEQFF.

J is TRBJ2-1 and V is TRBV5-1; 9 bases line up with TRBD1. Trimming at V came to 2 bases and at J to 4 bases, leaving 10 bases not matched to a gene. Germline CDR1 reads SGHRS; CDR2 reads YFSETQ. CDR3 length equals 17 residues. The CDR3 loop is CASSFSMPGQGYNEQFF. CDR3 DNA sequence: TGCGCCAGCAGCTTCAGTATGCCGGGACAGGGTTACAATGAGCAGTTCTTC.

The chain carries TRBV6-1 and TRBJ2-5, with a weak D call TRBD1 (5 bases). V was trimmed by 1 base and J by 1 base, leaving 7 bases between them. Per germline, CDR1 MNHNS and CDR2 SASEGT. This CDR3 is built from 14 residues. The CDR3 DNA reads TGTGCCAGCAGTGAAGGGACATCCCAAGAGACCCAGTACTTC. Translated: CASSEGTSQETQYF.

The V call is TRBV28, the J call TRBJ2-7, with 11 bases matching TRBD2. The CDR3 has 18 amino acids. The ends lost 4 bases at V and 3 bases at J; junction bases unmatched: 14. Germline V lookup: CDR1 MDHEN, CDR2 SYDVKM. CDR3 protein: CASSSAFPTSGTVYEQYF. CDR3 nucleotides: TGTGCCAGCAGTTCTGCTTTTCCGACTAGCGGGACGGTCTACGAGCAGTACTTC. The entire variable domain, with the rest obtained from reference TRBV28 and TRBJ2-7, is as follows: DVKVTQSSRYLVKRTGEKVFLECVQDMDHENMFWYRQDPGLGLRLIYFSYDVKMKEKGDIPEGYSVSREKKERFSLILESASTNQTSMYLCASSSAFPTSGTVYEQYFGPGTRLTVT.

The chain couples TRBV7-3 to TRBJ2-2, with D possibly being TRBD2 (6 bases). Germline V gives CDR1 SGHTA, CDR2 FQGTGA. With 1 base removed from V and 5 bases from J, the gap between germline ends came to 14 bases. The CDR3 length is 16 residues. CDR3 DNA sequence: TGTGCCAGCAGCTTAAAAAGGACGGGGGAGACCGGGGAGCTGTTTTTT. Protein: CASSLKRTGETGELFF.

This chain joins TRBV11-2 and TRBJ2-7, with D possibly being TRBD1 (6 bases). This CDR3 is built from 14 residues. Between the trimmed V and J ends, which lost 8 bases and 3 bases, there was a span of 17 bases. Germline CDR1 reads SGHAT; CDR2 reads FQNNGV. CDR3 coding DNA: TGTGCCAGCGGAACAGGGACCGGATACTACGAGCAGTACTTC. Its protein is CASGTGTGYYEQYF.

The J gene is TRBJ1-2, the V gene TRBV30; D remains unclear. The V end lost 5 bases, the J end lost 1 base, and 11 bases lay between the germline ends. From germline, CDR1 is GTSNPN and CDR2 SVGIG (reference sequence). The CDR3 consists of 13 residues. The CDR3 sequence: CAWLRRVNYGYTF. The CDR3 DNA sequence: TGTGCCTGGCTGAGGAGGGTTAACTATGGCTACACCTTC.

The V and J genes are TRBV5-6 and TRBJ1-4; TRBD1 aligns across 8 bases. Germline V gene lookup returns CDR1 SGHDT and CDR2 YYEEEE. V shed 10 bases, J shed 9 bases, and the junction held 11 bases outside the gene matches. The CDR3 extends over 13 amino acids. In nucleotides, the CDR3 is TGTGCCGGGAGGACAGGGCCTTCAAAAAAACTGTTTTTT. Amino acid sequence: CAGRTGPSKKLFF.

CDR3 residues: CASRYQQGNTEAFF. The CDR3 DNA sequence: TGTGCCAGCAGGTACCAACAGGGAAACACTGAAGCTTTCTTT. The chain recombines TRBV28 with TRBJ1-1, with a possible D match to TRBD1 (6 bases). The CDR3 extends over 14 amino acids. Trimming removed 6 bases from V and 2 bases from J, with 13 bases in between. The germline V gene encodes CDR1 MDHEN and CDR2 SYDVKM.

J is TRBJ1-5 and V is TRBV28; TRBD1 matches 8 bases. In germline, CDR1 is MDHEN, CDR2 SYDVKM. The CDR3 extends over 18 amino acids. V lost 5 bases to trimming and J lost 2 bases; unmatched junction nucleotides: 14. Written as DNA, the CDR3 is TGTGCCAGCAGTAGGACAGGGCAAGGAATAGTAGGCAATCAGCCCCAGCATTTT. The encoded protein is CASSRTGQGIVGNQPQHF.

This clone was observed a single time. The chain combines TRBV7-8 with TRBJ2-3; 13 bases are a match to TRBD2. The germline V gene encodes CDR1 SGHVS and CDR2 FQNEAQ. CDR3 length equals 18 residues. V gave up 6 bases and J gave up 1 base; unmatched junction bases: 10. The CDR3 loop reads CASSRRLAGGRGTDTQYF. In DNA form, the CDR3 reads TGTGCCAGCAGTCGACGACTAGCGGGGGGAAGGGGCACAGATACGCAGTATTTT.

The gene calls are TRBV12-5 and TRBJ1-2, with D possibly matching TRBD1 (5 bases). Per the germline V gene, CDR1 is LGHNT and CDR2 is FRNRAP. Trimming removed 0 bases at V and 2 bases at J, with 19 bases between. The CDR3 is made up of 18 amino acids. This CDR3 is CASGLVLGSGPVNYGYTF. Here the CDR3 DNA reads TGTGCTAGTGGTTTGGTACTTGGTTCAGGGCCGGTAAACTATGGCTACACCTTC.

The V gene is TRBV18, the J gene TRBJ2-5, with TRBD2 identical over 11 bases. V lost 4 bases, J lost 5 bases, and 15 bases stayed unmatched. The CDR3 sequence is 18 residues long. The germline V gene encodes CDR1 KGHSH and CDR2 LQKENI. This CDR3 reads CASSHRPPSGRRGETQYF. The CDR3 coding sequence is TGTGCCAGCTCACACCGCCCCCCTAGCGGGAGGCGGGGGGAGACCCAGTACTTC.

CDR3 nucleotides: TGTGCCACGACTAGCGGGGGGGCCGCTGAGCAGTTCTTC. Amino acids: CATTSGGAAEQFF. The chain links TRBV19 to TRBJ2-1; TRBD2 matches 14 bases. The CDR3 is 13 residues long. V shed 10 bases and J 9 bases; nucleotides not matched to a gene: 5. CDR1 LNHDA and CDR2 SQIVND come from the germline V gene (reference sequence).

This clone was seen only once. The chain has TRBV4-2 and TRBJ1-2; 7 nucleotides align to TRBD1. The CDR3 runs to 17 residues. Germline V lookup: CDR1 LGHNA, CDR2 YNFKEQ. After removal of 1 base from V and 2 bases from J, the junction contained 10 bases not matched to a gene. The CDR3 protein is CASSQVPGTELNYGYTF. The CDR3 DNA is TGTGCCAGCAGCCAAGTCCCCGGGACAGAACTAAACTATGGCTACACCTTC.

This clone was counted between two and nine times. This rearrangement joins TRBV6-4 to TRBJ2-1; 10 bases match TRBD2. The CDR3 totals 14 residues. J gave up 7 bases and V 0 bases, and 0 bases lay outside the gene matches. Germline V lookup: CDR1 MRHNA, CDR2 SNTAGT. Here the CDR3 DNA reads TGTGCCAGCAGTGACTCGACTAGCGGGAATGAGCAGTTCTTC. It encodes CASSDSTSGNEQFF.

This chain joins TRBV19 and TRBJ2-5; 7 nucleotides line up with TRBD2. CDR1 and CDR2 from the germline V gene are LNHDA and SQIVND (reference sequence). The V gene end was trimmed by 7 bases and the J gene end by 6 bases; junction bases not matched to a gene: 14. This CDR3 contains 15 residues. CDR3 nucleotide sequence: TGTGCCAGTATGGGGAGGTGGGAGGGCCAGCAGACCCAGTACTTC. This codes for CASMGRWEGQQTQYF. The full variable domain, completed using reference TRBV19 and TRBJ2-5, is DGGITQSPKYLFRKEGQNVTLSCEQNLNHDAMYWYRQDPGQGLRLIYYSQIVNDFQKGDIAEGYSVSREKKESFPLTVTSAQKNPTAFYLCASMGRWEGQQTQYFGPGTRLLVL.

V is TRBV19 and J is TRBJ2-7; the D gene is possibly TRBD2 (5 bases). Trimming removed 4 bases from V and 4 bases from J, with 11 bases in between. CDR1 is LNHDA and CDR2 is SQIVND in the germline V gene (reference sequence). The CDR3 is 13 residues long. CDR3 sequence (DNA): TGTGCCAGTAGTACCAGACGGGATTACGAGCAGTACTTC. Translating it yields CASSTRRDYEQYF. Variable domain in full (rest from reference TRBV19 and TRBJ2-7): DGGITQSPKYLFRKEGQNVTLSCEQNLNHDAMYWYRQDPGQGLRLIYYSQIVNDFQKGDIAEGYSVSREKKESFPLTVTSAQKNPTAFYLCASSTRRDYEQYFGPGTRLTVT.

This chain links TRBV7-9 with TRBJ2-7, with TRBD2 matching over 14 bases. The germline V gene has CDR1 SEHNR and CDR2 FQNEAQ (reference sequence). V shed 5 bases, J shed 2 bases, and the junction held 11 bases outside the gene matches. The CDR3 sequence is 18 residues long. The CDR3 nucleotides read TGTGCCAGCAGCCGACCGGGACTAGCGGGAGAACCCACCTACGAGCAGTACTTC. Translated, it gives CASSRPGLAGEPTYEQYF.

This chain connects TRBV29-1 to TRBJ1-2, with 9 positions matching TRBD1. Germline values: CDR1 SQVTM, CDR2 ANQGSEA. The CDR3 is made up of 12 amino acids. With V trimmed by 7 bases and J by 4 bases, 4 bases remained unmatched. DNA for the CDR3: TGCAGCGCGGGACAGGGCACCTATGGCTACACCTTC. Residues: CSAGQGTYGYTF.